Presented here are 29 T cell receptor beta chains from one specimen sequenced in a study of CD8+CD57+ T cells in acquired aplastic anemia. TCR beta VDJ and CDR3 profiles were obtained from a genomic DNA template. TCRdb re-called the reads through MiXCR, storing one row per CDR3 protein. Among hundreds of thousands of distinct CDR3 sequences, about a third were seen once, and the ten largest hold around 0.82%. Patients picked for sequencing had shown CD8+CD57+ cell expansion detected by flow cytometry. The sample comprised sorted CD4+, CD8+, or CD8+CD57+ T cells (not recorded which) from PBMCs. All receptors derive from a human donor with aplastic anemia.

This clonotype occurred a few times. This rearrangement joins TRBV10-3 to TRBJ2-3; TRBD2 agrees at 13 bases. Germline V gene data show CDR1 as ENHRY and CDR2 as SYGVKD. The ends lost 9 bases at V and 2 bases at J; junction bases unmatched: 5. This CDR3 is 15 amino acids long. In DNA form, the CDR3 reads TGTGCCATGTCCGGGACTAGCGGGGTCACAGATACGCAGTATTTT. Translating it yields CAMSGTSGVTDTQYF.

This clonotype was recorded at least ten times. This sequence joins TRBV14 and TRBJ1-6; D gene uncertain. Trimming stripped 2 bases from V and 10 bases from J, with 9 bases between. CDR1 and CDR2 from the germline V gene are SGHDN and FVKESK. This CDR3 is 13 amino acids long. CDR3 residues: CASSQTGNSPLHF. The CDR3 DNA sequence: TGTGCCAGCAGCCAAACGGGAAACTCACCCCTCCACTTT.

The chain carries TRBV4-2 and TRBJ1-6; D is unclear. With 0 bases removed from V and 7 bases from J, the gap between germline ends came to 10 bases. CDR3 length equals 15 residues. CDR1 and CDR2 from the germline V gene are LGHNA and YNFKEQ. The CDR3: CASSQERSSNSPLHF. CDR3 DNA sequence: TGTGCCAGCAGCCAAGAGAGGAGTTCCAATTCACCCCTCCACTTT.

The count of this clonotype is one. With a much larger clone just one base away, this may be a read error. The V and J genes are TRBV7-2 and TRBJ1-2; D uncertain. The CDR3 loop spans 14 amino acids. Germline CDR1 is SGHTA and CDR2 is FQGNSA. Trimming took 7 bases from V and 4 from J, leaving 16 bases between them. The DNA of the CDR3 is TGTGCCAGCAACCCGAAACTGGAGGCCTATGGCTACACCTTC. This codes for CASNPKLEAYGYTF.

This clonotype was detected ten times or more. V is TRBV7-2 and J is TRBJ2-7; a weak D match, TRBD2 (5 bases). This CDR3 region has 14 residues. The V gene's germline CDR1 is SGHTA and CDR2 FQGNSA. V shed 5 bases and J shed 2 bases, with 13 bases lying between them. CDR3 protein: CASSPGGPAYEQYF. The DNA of the CDR3 is TGTGCCAGCAGCCCAGGCGGGCCGGCCTACGAGCAGTACTTC.

This clonotype was seen many times. This chain joins TRBV10-3 and TRBJ2-1; perhaps TRBD1 as D (5 bases). This CDR3 contains 13 residues. Germline assignment: CDR1 ENHRY and CDR2 SYGVKD. With 6 bases removed from V and 0 bases from J, the gap between germline ends came to 6 bases. CDR3 loop: CAISDSSYNEQFF. In DNA, the CDR3 is TGTGCCATCAGCGACAGCTCCTACAATGAGCAGTTCTTC.

In this sample, this clonotype turned up many times. The chain recombines TRBV29-1 with TRBJ2-1, with 7 bases that match TRBD2. CDR1 is SQVTM and CDR2 is ANQGSEA in the germline V gene. The trim removed 4 bases at V and 7 bases at J, leaving 10 bases unmatched. This CDR3 contains 14 residues. CDR3 amino acids: CSVVLGGSWNEQFF. CDR3 in DNA: TGCAGCGTTGTCCTCGGCGGGAGCTGGAATGAGCAGTTCTTC.

The sample holds many counts of this clonotype. In DNA form, the CDR3 reads TGTGCCAGCAGTCCCCCTTGGGACACTGAAGCTTTCTTT. Its translation: CASSPPWDTEAFF. The V call is TRBV25-1, the J call TRBJ1-1; no definite D call. CDR1 MGHDK and CDR2 SYGVNS come from the germline V gene. CDR3 length: 13 residues. V dropped 5 bases and J dropped 3 bases, with 10 bases sitting between them. Combining the CDR3 with reference TRBV25-1 and TRBJ1-1 gives the whole variable domain EADIYQTPRYLVIGTGKKITLECSQTMGHDKMYWYQQDPGMELHLIHYSYGVNSTEKGDLSSESTVSRIRTEHFPLTLESARPSHTSQYLCASSPPWDTEAFFGQGTRLTVV.

The V call is TRBV5-1, the J call TRBJ2-7, with D tentatively TRBD2 (5 bases). Germline loops: CDR1 SGHRS, CDR2 YFSETQ. The germline V and J ends were trimmed by 5 bases and 0 bases, with 18 bases remaining between them. CDR3 size: 16 residues. Here the CDR3 DNA reads TGCGCCAGCAGTCCTAGCCCCTACGAGAGCTCCTACGAGCAGTACTTC. Protein sequence: CASSPSPYESSYEQYF.

About this clonotype: This sequence may be a read error, since a much larger clone differs from it by one base. V is TRBV11-2 and J is TRBJ2-7; a possible D gene is TRBD2 (5 bases). CDR1 is SGHAT and CDR2 is FQNNGV in the germline V gene. The CDR3 sequence is 12 residues long. Trimming left V 11 bases short and J 3 bases short, with 14 bases between. The CDR3 region is CAGSTRGYEQYF. In DNA, the CDR3 is TGTGCCGGCTCTACACGGGGCTACGAGCAGTACTTC.

Many counts were recorded for this clonotype. The chain links TRBV2 to TRBJ1-6, with D maybe TRBD1 (6 bases). This CDR3 has 16 amino acids. Trimming pared 6 bases from V and 0 bases from J, leaving 12 bases between. The germline CDR1 and CDR2 sequences are SNHLY and FYNNEI. CDR3: CASRPGTSSYNSPLHF. The DNA of the CDR3 is TGTGCCAGCAGGCCCGGGACAAGCTCCTATAATTCACCCCTCCACTTT.

This clonotype came up many times. V gene TRBV2 combines with J gene TRBJ2-3; D uncertain. The CDR3 contains 12 residues. Trimming left V 4 bases short and J 3 bases short, with 5 bases between. The germline V gene encodes CDR1 SNHLY and CDR2 FYNNEI. CDR3 amino acids: CASSAGTDTQYF. The CDR3 DNA reads TGTGCCAGCAGTGCTGGAACAGATACGCAGTATTTT.

Many counts were recorded for this clonotype. CDR3 protein: CASSGQGAMGYNEQFF. In DNA form, the CDR3 reads TGTGCCAGCAGTGGACAGGGGGCCATGGGCTACAATGAGCAGTTCTTC. This chain connects TRBV6-1 to TRBJ2-1, with 10 bases fitting TRBD1. This CDR3 is built from 16 residues. CDR1 MNHNS and CDR2 SASEGT come from the germline V gene. J lost 3 bases, V lost 4 bases, and 6 bases had no gene match.

Ten or more counts support this clonotype. The chain joins TRBV2 to TRBJ1-2; TRBD1 aligns across 9 bases. The length of the CDR3 is 15 residues. Germline trimming cut 4 bases from V and 8 bases from J; bases unmatched to any gene: 11. Germline V gene data show CDR1 as SNHLY and CDR2 as FYNNEI. CDR3 sequence: CASSVGENRGRGYTF. CDR3 nucleotides: TGTGCCAGCAGTGTGGGGGAGAACAGGGGGCGAGGCTACACCTTC.

A word on this clonotype: With a much larger clone just one base away, this may be a read error. The chain carries TRBV2 and TRBJ2-3; 8 nucleotides align to TRBD2. The CDR3 is 12 amino acids. Germline V CDR1 and CDR2: SNHLY, FYNNEI. The CDR3 coding sequence is TGTGCCAGCAGTACTCCGGGACTAGAAAAGCATTTT. Its translation: CASSTPGLEKHF.

About this clonotype itself: One base away lies a much larger clone, so this may be a sequencing read error. This chain joins TRBV20-1 and TRBJ2-7; D might be TRBD1 (6 bases). The CDR3 contains 12 residues. Germline CDR1 is DFQATT and CDR2 is SNEGSKA (reference sequence). CDR3 in amino acids: CSLGHSSYERYF. The CDR3 DNA sequence: TGCAGTTTGGGACACTCTTCCTACGAGCGGTACTTC.

Many counts were recorded for this clonotype. J is TRBJ2-1 and V is TRBV7-9; D gene uncertain. Between the trimmed V and J ends, which lost 4 bases and 7 bases, there was a span of 11 bases. The length of the CDR3 is 13 residues. The germline CDR1 and CDR2 sequences are SEHNR and FQNEAQ (reference sequence). For the CDR3, the DNA is TGTGCCAGCAGCTCCCGAACTCTTAATGAGCAGTTCTTC. Its protein is CASSSRTLNEQFF.

This clonotype was counted a few times. CDR3 in amino acids: CASSPNIKSDYGYTF. As DNA, the CDR3 is TGTGCCAGCAGCCCTAATATCAAGTCCGACTATGGCTACACCTTC. The chain employs TRBV5-6 and TRBJ1-2, with D hard to call. CDR1 and CDR2 (germline): SGHDT, YYEEEE. V lost 4 bases and J lost 3, with 16 bases in between. The length of the CDR3 is 15 residues. Supplemented by reference TRBV5-6 and TRBJ1-2, the full variable domain reads DAGVTQSPTHLIKTRGQQVTLRCSPKSGHDTVSWYQQALGQGPQFIFQYYEEEERQRGNFPDRFSGHQFPNYSSELNVNALLLGDSALYLCASSPNIKSDYGYTFGSGTRLTVV.

The V gene is TRBV9, the J gene TRBJ2-3; weak D call: TRBD2 (7 bases). The CDR3 has 20 residues. Germline-derived CDR1 and CDR2 are SGDLS and YYNGEE. V gave up 0 bases and J gave up 0 bases, with 23 bases separating them. The CDR3, as DNA: TGTGCCAGCAGCGTAGAGCTAAGGGGGGGGTCCCAATCTAGCACAGATACGCAGTATTTT. This encodes CASSVELRGGSQSSTDTQYF. The full variable domain, completed using reference TRBV9 and TRBJ2-3, is DSGVTQTPKHLITATGQRVTLRCSPRSGDLSVYWYQQSLDQGLQFLIQYYNGEERAKGNILERFSAQQFPDLHSELNLSSLELGDSALYFCASSVELRGGSQSSTDTQYFGPGTRLTVL.

The table lists this clonotype with many counts. The chain carries TRBV9 and TRBJ1-2; D unresolved. The CDR3 is 14 residues long. V lost 0 bases to trimming and J lost 7 bases, with 13 bases between them. Germline CDR1 reads SGDLS; CDR2 reads YYNGEE. The CDR3 nucleotides read TGTGCCAGCAGCGTAGACCGGGGAAGAGCTGGCTACACCTTC. Translating gives CASSVDRGRAGYTF.

This clonotype was picked up many times. The chain employs TRBV2 and TRBJ1-2; D gene ambiguous. V was clipped by 0 bases and J by 4 bases, with 12 bases between them. The CDR3 length is 15 residues. Per the germline V gene, CDR1 is SNHLY and CDR2 is FYNNEI. The DNA of the CDR3 is TGTGCCAGCAGTGAAGCGCCGGGCAGAGGCTATGGCTACACCTTC. Protein sequence: CASSEAPGRGYGYTF.

This clonotype was seen ten or more times. The chain recombines TRBV10-3 with TRBJ2-2; D possibly uses TRBD1 or TRBD2 (5 bases each). From germline, CDR1 is ENHRY and CDR2 SYGVKD. With 10 bases removed from V and 7 bases from J, the gap between germline ends came to 25 bases. The CDR3 loop spans 16 amino acids. CDR3: CATELFRGREGGELFF. As DNA, the CDR3 is TGTGCCACCGAGCTATTCCGGGGCCGGGAAGGCGGGGAGCTGTTTTTT.

This sequence joins TRBV4-2 and TRBJ2-5; D is unclear. Germline loops: CDR1 LGHNA, CDR2 YNFKEQ. This CDR3 has 13 amino acids. V dropped 2 bases and J dropped 3 bases, with 7 bases sitting between them. DNA for the CDR3: TGTGCCAGCAGCCAACACAGCGAAGAGACCCAGTACTTC. It encodes CASSQHSEETQYF.

The chain employs TRBV12-3 or TRBV12-4 and TRBJ1-2, with D maybe TRBD1 (5 bases). The V end was cut by 6 bases, the J end by 8 bases, with 16 bases between. The CDR3 loop spans 13 amino acids. The CDR3 spells CASSLDTNRGYTF. The CDR3 DNA reads as TGTGCCAGCAGCCTGGACACAAACCGAGGCTACACCTTC.

The J gene is TRBJ2-2, the V gene TRBV12-3 or TRBV12-4; D is perhaps TRBD1 (7 bases). Trimming removed 5 bases at V and 6 bases at J, with 16 bases between. The CDR3 extends over 15 amino acids. CDR3 coding DNA: TGTGCCAGCAGTCTTCGACAGGGAGGCCCCGGGGAGCTGTTTTTT. It translates to CASSLRQGGPGELFF.

The rearrangement uses TRBV4-3 and TRBJ1-2; a possible D gene is TRBD1 (6 bases). V lost 1 base and J 4 bases, leaving 13 bases between the germline ends. CDR3 size: 15 residues. Germline V CDR1 and CDR2: LGHNA, YSLEER. CDR3 sequence (DNA): TGCGCCAGCAGCCAAGGTCAGGGGATGATCTATGGCTACACCTTC. As protein: CASSQGQGMIYGYTF.

This clonotype was observed a handful of times. The genes are TRBV10-3 and TRBJ1-4; possible D gene TRBD1, 5 bases. Trimming took off 3 bases at V and 8 bases at J, with 16 bases between the two ends. This CDR3 has 15 amino acids. Germline V gene sequence: CDR1 ENHRY, CDR2 SYGVKD. DNA for the CDR3: TGTGCCATCAGTGAATGCCGGGGGGGTGGGGAAAAACTGTTTTTT. It is translated as CAISECRGGGEKLFF.

Ten or more counts support this clonotype. V and J are TRBV9 and TRBJ1-2, with a possible D match to TRBD1 (5 bases). V lost 0 bases and J lost 2, with 8 bases in between. Germline V gene lookup returns CDR1 SGDLS and CDR2 YYNGEE. The CDR3 length is 14 residues. For the CDR3, the DNA is TGTGCCAGCAGCGTAGATGGGGGAAACTATGGCTACACCTTC. It is translated as CASSVDGGNYGYTF.

The chain combines TRBV9 with TRBJ2-1, with 8 positions matching TRBD2. The V gene end was trimmed by 0 bases and the J gene end by 5 bases; junction bases not matched to a gene: 1. Germline lookup yields CDR1 SGDLS and CDR2 YYNGEE. The CDR3 contains 14 residues. The CDR3: CASSVAGGDNEQFF. CDR3 in DNA: TGTGCCAGCAGCGTAGCGGGGGGGGACAATGAGCAGTTCTTC.